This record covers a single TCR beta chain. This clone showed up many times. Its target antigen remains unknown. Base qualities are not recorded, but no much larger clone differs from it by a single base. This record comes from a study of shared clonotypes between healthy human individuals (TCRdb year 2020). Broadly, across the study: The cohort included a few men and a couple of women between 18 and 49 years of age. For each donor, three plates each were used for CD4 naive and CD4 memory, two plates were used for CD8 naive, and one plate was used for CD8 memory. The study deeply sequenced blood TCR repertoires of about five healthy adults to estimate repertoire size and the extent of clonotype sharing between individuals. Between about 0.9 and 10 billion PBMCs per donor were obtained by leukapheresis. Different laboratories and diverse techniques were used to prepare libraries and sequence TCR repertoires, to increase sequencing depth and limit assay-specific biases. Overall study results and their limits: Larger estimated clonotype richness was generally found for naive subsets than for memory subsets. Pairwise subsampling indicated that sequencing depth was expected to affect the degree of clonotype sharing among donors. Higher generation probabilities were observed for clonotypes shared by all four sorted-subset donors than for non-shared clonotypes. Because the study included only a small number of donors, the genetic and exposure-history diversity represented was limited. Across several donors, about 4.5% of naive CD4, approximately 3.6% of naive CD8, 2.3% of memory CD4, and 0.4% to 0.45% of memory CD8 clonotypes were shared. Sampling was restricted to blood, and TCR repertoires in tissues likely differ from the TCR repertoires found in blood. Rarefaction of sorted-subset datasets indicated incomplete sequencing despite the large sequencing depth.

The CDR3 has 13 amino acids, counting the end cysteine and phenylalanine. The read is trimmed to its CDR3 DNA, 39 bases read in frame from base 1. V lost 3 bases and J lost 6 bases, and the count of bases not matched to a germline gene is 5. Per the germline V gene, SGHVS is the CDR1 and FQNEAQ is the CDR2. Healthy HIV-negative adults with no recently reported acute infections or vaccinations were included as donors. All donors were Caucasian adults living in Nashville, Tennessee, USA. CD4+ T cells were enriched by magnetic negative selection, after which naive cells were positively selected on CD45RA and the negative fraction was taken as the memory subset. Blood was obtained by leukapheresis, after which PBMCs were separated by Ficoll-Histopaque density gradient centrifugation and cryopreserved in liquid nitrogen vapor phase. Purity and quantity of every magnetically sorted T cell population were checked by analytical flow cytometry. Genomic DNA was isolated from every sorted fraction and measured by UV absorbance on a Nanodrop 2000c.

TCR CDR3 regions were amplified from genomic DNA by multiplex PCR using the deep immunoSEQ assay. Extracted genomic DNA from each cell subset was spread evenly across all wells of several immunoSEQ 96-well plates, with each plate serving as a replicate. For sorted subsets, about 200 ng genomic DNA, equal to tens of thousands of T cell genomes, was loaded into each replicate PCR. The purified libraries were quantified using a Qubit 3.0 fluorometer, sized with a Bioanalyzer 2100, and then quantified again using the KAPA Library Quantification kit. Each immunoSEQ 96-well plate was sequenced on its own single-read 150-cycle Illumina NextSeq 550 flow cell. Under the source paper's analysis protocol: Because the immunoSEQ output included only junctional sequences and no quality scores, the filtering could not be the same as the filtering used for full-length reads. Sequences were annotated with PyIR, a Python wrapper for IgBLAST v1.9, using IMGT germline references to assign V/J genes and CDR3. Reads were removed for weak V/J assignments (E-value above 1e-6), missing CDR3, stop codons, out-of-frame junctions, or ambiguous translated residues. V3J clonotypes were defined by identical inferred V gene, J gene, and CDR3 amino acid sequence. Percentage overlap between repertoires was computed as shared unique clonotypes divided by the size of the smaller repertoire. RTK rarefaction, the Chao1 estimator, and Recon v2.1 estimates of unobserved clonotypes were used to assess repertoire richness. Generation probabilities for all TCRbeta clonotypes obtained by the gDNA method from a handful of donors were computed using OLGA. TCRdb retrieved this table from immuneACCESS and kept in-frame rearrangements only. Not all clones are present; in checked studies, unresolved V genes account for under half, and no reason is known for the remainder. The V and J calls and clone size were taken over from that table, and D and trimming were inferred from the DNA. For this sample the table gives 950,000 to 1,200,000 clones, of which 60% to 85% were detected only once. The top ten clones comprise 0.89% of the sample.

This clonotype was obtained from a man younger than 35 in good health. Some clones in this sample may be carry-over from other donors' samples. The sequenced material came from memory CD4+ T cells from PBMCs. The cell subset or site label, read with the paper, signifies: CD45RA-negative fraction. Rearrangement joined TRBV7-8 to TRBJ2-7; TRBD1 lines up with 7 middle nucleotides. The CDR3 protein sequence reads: CASSFVTGVEQYF. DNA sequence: TGTGCCAGCAGCTTCGTCACAGGGGTCGAGCAGTACTTC.